This TCR beta chain was obtained from a study of regulatory T cells in long-lasting Graves disease. As for the study in general: Over-5-year antithyroid drug use with positive TSH receptor antibodies defined persistent Graves' disease in the study.

Combining iRepertoire HTBI primers with Arm-PCR of CDR3 regions, the authors built TCR beta libraries. MiXCR, applied by TCRdb to the multiplex PCR reads, yields one record per CDR3 protein. The sample has fewer than 400,000 distinct CDR3 sequences, around a fifth seen once. As to time point: persistent/refractory GD, antithyroid drugs over 5 years with positive TRAb. With RNA extracted from PBMCs as input, the TCR library was made. This TCR was recovered from a female donor with Graves disease. The source was peripheral blood mononuclear cells (PBMCs), collected when the disease was refractory, from a patient treated with antithyroid drugs.

The CDR3: CSAGVGWDEQFF. DNA for the CDR3: TGCAGTGCTGGGGTTGGGTGGGATGAGCAGTTCTTC. This chain uses TRBV20-1 with TRBJ2-1; D not resolved. Trimming took off 5 bases at V and 8 bases at J, with 13 bases between the two ends. The CDR3 extends over 12 amino acids. Germline V gene sequence: CDR1 DFQATT, CDR2 SNEGSKA (reference sequence).